Detailed here is one TCR beta chain. Other DNA sequences from this sample encode an identical CDR3 as well. The sample belongs to a study of blood T cell repertoires in COVID-19. Study-level background: COVID-19 samples from acute and convalescent phases originated in the United States, Italy and Spain. PBMCs, B-cell-depleted T cells, or T cells were the source of the cDNA or gDNA that made up the material.

How the authors handled the data: By means of reference gene primer amplification, nucleated cell counts were estimated. Using immunoSEQ multiplex PCR, the repertoire was profiled, and TCRdb retains in-frame clones only, with some absent. The V and J calls and clone size come from that table; D and trimming were worked out from the DNA. The sample carries around 370,000 clones, around 91% recorded once. V was cut by 2 bases and J by 1 base, with 5 bases left in between. The CDR3 extends over 13 amino acids. Sample: peripheral blood. The TCR originated in a woman aged 18-29 years who had recovered from COVID-19. V usage is TRBV12-3 or TRBV12-4 and J usage is TRBJ1-1; D ambiguous. CDR3 residues: CASSLLSNTEAFF. In DNA, the CDR3 is TGTGCCAGCAGTTTACTGTCGAACACTGAAGCTTTCTTT.